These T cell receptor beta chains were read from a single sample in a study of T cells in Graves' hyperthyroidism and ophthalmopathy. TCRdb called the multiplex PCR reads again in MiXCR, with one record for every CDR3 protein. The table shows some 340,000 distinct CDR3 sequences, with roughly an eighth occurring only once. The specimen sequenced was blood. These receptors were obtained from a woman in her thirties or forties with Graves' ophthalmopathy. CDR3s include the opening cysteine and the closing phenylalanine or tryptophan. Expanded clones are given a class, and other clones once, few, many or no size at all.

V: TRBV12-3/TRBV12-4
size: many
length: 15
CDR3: CASSFLGGRVDEQFF

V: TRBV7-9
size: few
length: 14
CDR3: CASTSTGGRNGYTF

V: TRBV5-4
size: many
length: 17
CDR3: CASSRPDGGQHHNEQFF

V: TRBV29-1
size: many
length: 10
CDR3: CSVSTPEAFF

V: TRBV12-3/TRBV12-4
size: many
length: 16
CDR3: CASRGYDRTNTGELFF

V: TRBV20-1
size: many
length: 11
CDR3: CSAREGVDQYF

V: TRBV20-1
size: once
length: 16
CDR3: CSARFAGDTYNSPLHF

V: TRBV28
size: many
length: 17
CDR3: CASSFPSGSVGAGELFF

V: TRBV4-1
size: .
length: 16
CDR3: CASSQMDSGGTDTQYF

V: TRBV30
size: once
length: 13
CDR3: CAWTTGGNYGYTF

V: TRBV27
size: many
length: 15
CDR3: CASSSAGRSTDTQYF

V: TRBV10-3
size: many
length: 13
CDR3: CAITGGQGFEQYF

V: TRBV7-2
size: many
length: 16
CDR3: CASSARIAGKADTQYF

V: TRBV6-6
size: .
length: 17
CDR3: CASSYSYGPLGDSPLHF

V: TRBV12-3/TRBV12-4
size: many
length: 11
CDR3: CASTNTGELFF

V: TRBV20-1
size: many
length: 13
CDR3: CSALGDRYNEQFF

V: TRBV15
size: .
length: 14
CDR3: CATSRDSGEGSAFF

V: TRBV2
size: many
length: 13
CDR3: CASKTSLLAPLHF

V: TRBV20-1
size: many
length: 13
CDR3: CSAQLHSGNEQFF

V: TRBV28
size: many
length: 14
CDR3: CASSRTSVSYEQYF

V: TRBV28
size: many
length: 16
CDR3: CASSLWGRGTFATQYF

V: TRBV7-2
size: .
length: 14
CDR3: CASSLSISGNTIYF

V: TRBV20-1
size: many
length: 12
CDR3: CSARVYNSPLHF

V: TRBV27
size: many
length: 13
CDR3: CASSTGGAGEAFF

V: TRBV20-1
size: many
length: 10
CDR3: CSARVNEQFF